This TCR beta chain was identified during a study of neurological immune-mediated disorders. This clonotype has a count of ten or more. Germline V lookup: CDR1 SGHTA, CDR2 FQGNSA. V dropped 2 bases and J dropped 1 base, with 6 bases sitting between them. This CDR3 region has 13 residues. MiXCR, applied by TCRdb to the 5' RACE reads, yields one record per CDR3 protein. The sample lists approximately 70,000 distinct CDR3 sequences, 3.9% seen once, with 1.3% in the top ten. The unsorted libraries were prepared from 2 million PBMCs (stored at -80 C). The sequence derives from a man in his thirties or forties with multiple sclerosis. Sequencing input: PBMCs. The chain recombines TRBV7-2 with TRBJ2-7; D not resolved. The CDR3 sequence: CASSLNPSYEQYF. The CDR3 DNA follows: TGTGCCAGCAGCTTAAACCCTTCCTACGAGCAGTACTTC. The full variable domain, completed using reference TRBV7-2 and TRBJ2-7, is GAGVSQSPSNKVTEKGKDVELRCDPISGHTALYWYRQSLGQGLEFLIYFQGNSAPDKSGLPSDRFSAERTGGSVSTLTIQRTQQEDSAVYLCASSLNPSYEQYFGPGTRLTVT.